This T cell receptor (beta chain) was captured in a study of CD8 T cells in Susac syndrome. This clonotype appeared a few times. Germline assignment: CDR1 SEHNR and CDR2 FQNEAQ (reference sequence). V was clipped by 2 bases and J by 0 bases; unmatched bases: 3. The CDR3 is 15 amino acids. Random hexamers served to reverse transcribe about 0.45 to 1 ug RNA. TCRdb itself ran the immunoSEQ multiplex PCR reads through MiXCR, one entry per CDR3 protein. This table has approximately 100,000 distinct CDR3 sequences, roughly 95% appearing once. This TCR came from a human donor with Susac syndrome. The V gene is TRBV7-9, the J gene TRBJ2-5; 7 bases line up with TRBD2. The sequenced sample consisted of CD8+ T cells from PBMCs. CDR3 in amino acids: CASSLLAGDQETQYF. The DNA for the CDR3 is TGTGCCAGCAGCTTATTGGCGGGGGACCAAGAGACCCAGTACTTC.